This TCR beta chain was retrieved from a study of T-cell reconstitution after alpha-beta-depleted transplantation in children. TCRbeta library preparation incorporated unique molecular identifiers. A single record per CDR3 protein comes from TCRdb applying MiXCR to the PCR reads. This sample has about 610,000 distinct CDR3 sequences; roughly a tenth occur once, and the top ten carry less than 5%. The ends were cut back, 3 bases at V and 5 bases at J, with 16 bases in the middle. The CDR3 spans 15 residues. Germline CDR1 MDHEN, CDR2 SYDVKM. The clonotype comes from a human donor who donated a stem cell graft to a child with acute myeloid leukemia. The sample here was PBMCs from the stem cell graft donor, taken from the stem cell graft. The chain employs TRBV28 and TRBJ2-5, with D perhaps TRBD1 or TRBD2 (5 bases each). The CDR3: CASSLGRVPGETQYF. CDR3 coding DNA: TGTGCCAGCAGTTTGGGACGAGTTCCGGGGGAGACCCAGTACTTC.